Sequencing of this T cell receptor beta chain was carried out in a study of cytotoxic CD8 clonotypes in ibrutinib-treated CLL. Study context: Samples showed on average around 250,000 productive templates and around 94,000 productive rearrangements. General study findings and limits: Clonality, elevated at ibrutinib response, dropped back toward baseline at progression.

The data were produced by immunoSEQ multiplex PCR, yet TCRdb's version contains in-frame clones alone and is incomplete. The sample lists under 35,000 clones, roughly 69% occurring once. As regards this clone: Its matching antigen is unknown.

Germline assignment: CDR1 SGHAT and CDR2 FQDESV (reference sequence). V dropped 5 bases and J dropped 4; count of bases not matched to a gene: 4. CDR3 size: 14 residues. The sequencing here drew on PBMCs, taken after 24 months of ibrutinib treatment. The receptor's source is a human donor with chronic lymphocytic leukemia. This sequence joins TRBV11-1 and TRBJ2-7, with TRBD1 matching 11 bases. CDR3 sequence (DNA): TGTGCCAGCAGCGGGACAGGGGGTACGTACGAGCAGTACTTC. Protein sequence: CASSGTGGTYEQYF.